This T cell receptor (beta chain) was captured in a study of T-cell reconstitution after alpha-beta-depleted transplantation in children. The V end was cut by 1 base, the J end by 0 bases, with 10 bases between. Germline V gives CDR1 SGDLS, CDR2 YYNGEE. The CDR3 runs 15 residues. Preparing the TCRbeta library involved the use of unique molecular identifiers. TCRdb recomputed calls from the PCR reads with MiXCR, one row per CDR3 protein. The sample lists 350,000 to 400,000 distinct CDR3 sequences, 13% occurring once. The chain carries TRBV9 and TRBJ1-2; D gene uncertain. This TCR came from a human donor who donated a stem cell graft to a child with Fanconi anemia. The sequencing used PBMCs, collected from the stem cell graft. The CDR3 reads CASSVRDTTNYGYTF. CDR3 nucleotide sequence: TGTGCCAGCAGCGTACGCGACACAACTAACTATGGCTACACCTTC.